The T cell receptor (beta chain) described here comes from a study of CD8 T cells in ankylosing spondylitis. This clonotype was observed a few times. Its antigen remains unidentified. Library preparation for TCR beta used quantitative 5'-RACE with molecular barcodes. TCRdb called the 5' RACE reads again in MiXCR, with one record for every CDR3 protein. The sample contains under 120,000 distinct CDR3 sequences, about 25% of which appear only once. Notes on the study in general: Relatively rare in peripheral blood, disease-linked clones were also CD8+. Several highly homologous variants made up a TCR beta motif, and this motif appeared characteristic of ankylosing spondylitis blood. Within matched ankylosing spondylitis synovial fluid, disease-linked clones were reportedly significantly enriched.

Looked up from germline, CDR1 is SGHTA and CDR2 is FQGNSA. V dropped 2 bases and J dropped 8 bases, with 16 bases sitting between them. The CDR3 length is 15 residues. The chain joins TRBV7-2 to TRBJ2-1, with D tentatively TRBD2 (6 bases). Sequencing input: synovial fluid, either unsorted or a sorted T cell fraction (not recorded which). The TCR comes from a male donor with ankylosing spondylitis. The DNA of the CDR3 is TGTGCCAGCAGCTTAAAGTCAGGAGGGGACGATGAGCAGTTCTTC. Amino acids: CASSLKSGGDDEQFF.